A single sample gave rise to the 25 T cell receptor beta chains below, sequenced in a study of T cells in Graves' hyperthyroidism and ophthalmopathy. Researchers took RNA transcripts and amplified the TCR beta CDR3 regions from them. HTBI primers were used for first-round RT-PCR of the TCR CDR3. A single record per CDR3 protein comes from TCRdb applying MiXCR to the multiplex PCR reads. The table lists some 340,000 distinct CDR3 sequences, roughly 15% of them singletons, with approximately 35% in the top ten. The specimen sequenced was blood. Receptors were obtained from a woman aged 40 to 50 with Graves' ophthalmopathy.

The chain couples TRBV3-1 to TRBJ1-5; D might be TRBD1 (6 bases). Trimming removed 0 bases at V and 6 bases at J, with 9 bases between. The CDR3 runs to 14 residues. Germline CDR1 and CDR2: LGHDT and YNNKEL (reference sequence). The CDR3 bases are TGTGCCAGCAGCCAAGATTGGGGGCCTCAGCCCCAGCATTTT. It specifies CASSQDWGPQPQHF.

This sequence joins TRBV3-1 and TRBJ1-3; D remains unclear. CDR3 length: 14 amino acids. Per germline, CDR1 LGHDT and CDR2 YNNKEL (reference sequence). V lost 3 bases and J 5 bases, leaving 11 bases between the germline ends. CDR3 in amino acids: CASSQSDNRNTIYF. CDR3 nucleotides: TGTGCCAGCAGCCAGTCAGACAACAGAAACACCATATATTTT.

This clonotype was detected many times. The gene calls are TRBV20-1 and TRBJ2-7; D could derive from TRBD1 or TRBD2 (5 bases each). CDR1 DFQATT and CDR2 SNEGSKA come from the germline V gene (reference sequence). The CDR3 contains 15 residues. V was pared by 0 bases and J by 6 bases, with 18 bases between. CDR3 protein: CSARDKLVLGTEQYF. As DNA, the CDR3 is TGCAGTGCTAGAGATAAACTAGTACTTGGGACCGAGCAGTACTTC.

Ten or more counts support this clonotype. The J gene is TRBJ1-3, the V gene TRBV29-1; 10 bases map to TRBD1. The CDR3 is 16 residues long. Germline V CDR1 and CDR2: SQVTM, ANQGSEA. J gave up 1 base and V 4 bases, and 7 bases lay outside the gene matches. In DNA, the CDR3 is TGCAGCGTTGTTCGGGACAGGGGTACTTCTGGAAACACCATATATTTT. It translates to CSVVRDRGTSGNTIYF.

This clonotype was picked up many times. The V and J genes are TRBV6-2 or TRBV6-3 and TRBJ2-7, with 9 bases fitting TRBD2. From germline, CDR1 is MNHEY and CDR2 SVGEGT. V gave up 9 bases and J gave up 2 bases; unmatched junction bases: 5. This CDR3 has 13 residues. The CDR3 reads CASERGATYEQYF. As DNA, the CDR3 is TGTGCCAGTGAGCGGGGGGCGACCTACGAGCAGTACTTC.

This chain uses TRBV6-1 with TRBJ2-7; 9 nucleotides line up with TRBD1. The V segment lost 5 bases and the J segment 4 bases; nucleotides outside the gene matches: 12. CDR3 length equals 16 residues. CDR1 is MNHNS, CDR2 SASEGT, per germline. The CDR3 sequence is CASSRPRQGGLYEQYF. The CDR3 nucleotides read TGTGCCAGCAGTCGCCCGAGACAGGGGGGTCTGTACGAGCAGTACTTC.

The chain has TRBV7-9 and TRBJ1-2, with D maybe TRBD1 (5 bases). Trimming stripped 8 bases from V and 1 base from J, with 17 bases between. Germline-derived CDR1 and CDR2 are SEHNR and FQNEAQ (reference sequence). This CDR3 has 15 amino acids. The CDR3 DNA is TGTGCCAGCGGGGCGCCCGCAGAGTATAACTATGGCTACACCTTC. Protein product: CASGAPAEYNYGYTF.

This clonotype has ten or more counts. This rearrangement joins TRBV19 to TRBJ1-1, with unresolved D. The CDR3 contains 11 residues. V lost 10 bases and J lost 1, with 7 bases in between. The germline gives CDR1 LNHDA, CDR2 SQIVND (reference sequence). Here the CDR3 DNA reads TGTGCCACCCAACGGAACACTGAAGCTTTCTTT. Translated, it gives CATQRNTEAFF.

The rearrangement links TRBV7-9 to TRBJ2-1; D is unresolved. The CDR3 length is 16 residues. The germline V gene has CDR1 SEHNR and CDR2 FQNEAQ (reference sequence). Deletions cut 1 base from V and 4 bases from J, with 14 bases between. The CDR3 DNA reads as TGTGCCAGCAGCTTAGGGTCCAGTAGACGGTACAATGAGCAGTTCTTC. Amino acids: CASSLGSSRRYNEQFF.

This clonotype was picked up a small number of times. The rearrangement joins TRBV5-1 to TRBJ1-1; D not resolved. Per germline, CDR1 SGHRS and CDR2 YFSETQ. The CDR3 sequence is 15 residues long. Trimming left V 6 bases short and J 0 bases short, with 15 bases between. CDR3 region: CASTGQPFMNTEAFF. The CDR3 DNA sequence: TGCGCCAGCACCGGGCAGCCTTTTATGAACACTGAAGCTTTCTTT.

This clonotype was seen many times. CDR3 sequence (DNA): TGTGCCAGCAGCCGAGGGACAGGGTGGAACTACGACAATGAGCAGTTCTTC. Its protein is CASSRGTGWNYDNEQFF. The V gene is TRBV6-2 or TRBV6-3, the J gene TRBJ2-1, with 9 bases aligning to TRBD1. Germline CDR1 is MNHEY and CDR2 is SVGEGT. The length of the CDR3 is 17 residues. Trimming took 6 bases from V and 5 from J; bases not matched to a gene: 14.

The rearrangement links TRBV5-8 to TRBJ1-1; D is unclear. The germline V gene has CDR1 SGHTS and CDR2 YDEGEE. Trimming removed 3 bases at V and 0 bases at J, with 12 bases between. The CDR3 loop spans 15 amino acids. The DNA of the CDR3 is TGTGCCAGCAGCTCCCGAATGACGGTGAACACTGAAGCTTTCTTT. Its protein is CASSSRMTVNTEAFF. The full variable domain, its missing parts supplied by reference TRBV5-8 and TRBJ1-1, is EAGVTQSPTHLIKTRGQQATLRCSPISGHTSVYWYQQALGLGLQFLLWYDEGEERNRGNFPPRFSGRQFPNYSSELNVNALELEDSALYLCASSSRMTVNTEAFFGQGTRLTVV.

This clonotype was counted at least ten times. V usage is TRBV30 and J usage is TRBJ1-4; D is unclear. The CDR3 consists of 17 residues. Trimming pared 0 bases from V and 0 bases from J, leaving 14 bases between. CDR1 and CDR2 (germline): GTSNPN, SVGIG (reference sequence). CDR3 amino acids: CAWSVARSHATNEKLFF. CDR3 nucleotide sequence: TGTGCCTGGAGTGTTGCGAGGAGTCACGCAACTAATGAAAAACTGTTTTTT.

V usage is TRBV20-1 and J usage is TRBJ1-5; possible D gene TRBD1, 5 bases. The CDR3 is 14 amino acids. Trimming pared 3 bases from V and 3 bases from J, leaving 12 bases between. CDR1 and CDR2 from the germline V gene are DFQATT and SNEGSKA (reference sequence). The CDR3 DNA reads TGCAGTGCTAGCCGGGACGGAGCCAATCAGCCCCAGCATTTT. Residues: CSASRDGANQPQHF.

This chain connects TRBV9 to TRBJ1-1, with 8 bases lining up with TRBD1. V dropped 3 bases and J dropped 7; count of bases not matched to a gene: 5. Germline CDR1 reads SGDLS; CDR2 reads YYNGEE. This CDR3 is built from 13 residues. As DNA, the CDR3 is TGTGCCAGCAGCGCGCATGGACAGGGTGAAGCTTTCTTT. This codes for CASSAHGQGEAFF.

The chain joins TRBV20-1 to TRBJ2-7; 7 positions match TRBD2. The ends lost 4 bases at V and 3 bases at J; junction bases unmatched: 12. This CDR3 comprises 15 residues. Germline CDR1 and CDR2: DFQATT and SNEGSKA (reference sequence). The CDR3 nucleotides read TGCAGTGCTAAAAACCTGAGAGGGACTATCTACGAGCAGTACTTC. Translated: CSAKNLRGTIYEQYF.

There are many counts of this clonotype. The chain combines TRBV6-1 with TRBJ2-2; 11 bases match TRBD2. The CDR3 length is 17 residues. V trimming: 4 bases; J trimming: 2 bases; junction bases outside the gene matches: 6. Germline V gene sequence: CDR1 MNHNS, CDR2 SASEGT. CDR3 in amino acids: CASSGLRLAGNTGELFF. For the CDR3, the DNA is TGTGCCAGCAGTGGACTGAGACTAGCGGGAAACACCGGGGAGCTGTTTTTT.

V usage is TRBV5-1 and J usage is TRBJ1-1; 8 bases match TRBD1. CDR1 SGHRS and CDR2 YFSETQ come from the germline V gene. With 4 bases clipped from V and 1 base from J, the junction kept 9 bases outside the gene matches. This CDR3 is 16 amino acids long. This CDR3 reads CASSPEGTGWNTEAFF. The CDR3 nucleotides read TGCGCCAGCAGCCCGGAGGGGACAGGATGGAACACTGAAGCTTTCTTT. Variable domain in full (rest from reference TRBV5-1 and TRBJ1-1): KAGVTQTPRYLIKTRGQQVTLSCSPISGHRSVSWYQQTPGQGLQFLFEYFSETQRNKGNFPGRFSGRQFSNSRSEMNVSTLELGDSALYLCASSPEGTGWNTEAFFGQGTRLTVV.

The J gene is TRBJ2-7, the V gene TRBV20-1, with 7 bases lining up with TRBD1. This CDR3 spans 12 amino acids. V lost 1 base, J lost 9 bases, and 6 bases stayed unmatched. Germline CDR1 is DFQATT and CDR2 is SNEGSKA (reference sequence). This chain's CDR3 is CSARGQGRTQYF. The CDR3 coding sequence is TGCAGTGCTAGAGGACAGGGTAGGACGCAGTACTTC.

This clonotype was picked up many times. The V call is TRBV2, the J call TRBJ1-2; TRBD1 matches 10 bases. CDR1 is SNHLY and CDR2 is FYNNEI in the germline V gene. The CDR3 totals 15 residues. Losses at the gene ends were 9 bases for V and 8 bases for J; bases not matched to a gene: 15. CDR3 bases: TGTGCCAGGGAACGACCGGGACAGGGGCGAGGAGGCTACACCTTC. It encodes CARERPGQGRGGYTF.

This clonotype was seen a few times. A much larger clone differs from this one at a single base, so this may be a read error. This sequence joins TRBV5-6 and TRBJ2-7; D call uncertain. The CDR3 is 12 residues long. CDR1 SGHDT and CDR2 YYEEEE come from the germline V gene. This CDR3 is CASSLGTYEQCF. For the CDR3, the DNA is TGTGCCAGCAGCTTGGGAACCTACGAGCAGTGCTTC.

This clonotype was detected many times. Here the CDR3 DNA reads TGTGCCAGCAGCCTGACAGGAGAAGCACTGCAGTACTTC. Its protein is CASSLTGEALQYF. The rearrangement links TRBV7-6 to TRBJ2-7; the D gene is possibly TRBD1 (6 bases). Trimming took 5 bases from V and 9 from J, leaving 17 bases between them. The CDR3 is made up of 13 amino acids. From germline, CDR1 is SGHVS and CDR2 FNYEAQ.

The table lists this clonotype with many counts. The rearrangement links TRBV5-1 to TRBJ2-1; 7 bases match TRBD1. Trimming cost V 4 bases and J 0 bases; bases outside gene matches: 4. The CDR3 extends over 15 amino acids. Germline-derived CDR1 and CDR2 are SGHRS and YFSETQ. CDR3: CASSQHRGSYNEQFF. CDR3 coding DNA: TGCGCCAGCAGCCAACACAGGGGCTCCTACAATGAGCAGTTCTTC.

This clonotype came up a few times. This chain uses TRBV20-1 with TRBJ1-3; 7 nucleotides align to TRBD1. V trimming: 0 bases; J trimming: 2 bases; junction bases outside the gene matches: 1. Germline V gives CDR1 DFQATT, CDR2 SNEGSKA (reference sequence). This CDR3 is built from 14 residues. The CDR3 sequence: CSAREDRAGNTIYF. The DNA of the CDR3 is TGCAGTGCTAGAGAAGACAGGGCTGGAAACACCATATATTTT.

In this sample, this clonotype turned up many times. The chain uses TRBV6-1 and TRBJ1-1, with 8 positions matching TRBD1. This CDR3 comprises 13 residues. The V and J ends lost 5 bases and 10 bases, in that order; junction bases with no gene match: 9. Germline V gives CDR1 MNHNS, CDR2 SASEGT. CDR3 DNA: TGTGCCAGCAGTTACGGACAGGGAGGTGCAGCTTTCTTT. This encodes CASSYGQGGAAFF.